Listed below are T cell receptor beta chains from one sample, sequenced in a study of monozygotic twins with inflammatory bowel disease. TCRdb re-analyzed the 5' RACE reads; it lists each CDR3 protein once, without DNA. This sample carries roughly 120,000 distinct CDR3 sequences, with over 10% going to the ten biggest clones. The specimen sequenced was blood. The receptors come from a human donor with ulcerative colitis or Crohn's disease, or a healthy co-twin of an affected twin (not recorded which). Each CDR3 is given with its conserved first and last residue. Clone size is given for some rows only: seen once, a few or many times, or a class if the clone is expanded.

clone size	V gene	J gene	CDR3 protein
-	TRBV25-1	TRBJ1-2	CASSEMTDRFDGYTF
-	TRBV12-3/TRBV12-4	TRBJ1-1	CASSPPGAGENTEAFF
-	TRBV24-1	TRBJ2-1	CATSDPTRTSHEQFF
-	TRBV5-4	TRBJ2-3	CASSLRDRPGFDTQYF
-	TRBV5-1	TRBJ1-1	CASRWTESTEAFF
-	TRBV7-8	TRBJ2-1	CASRSRPIAGVRYNEQFF
-	TRBV24-1	TRBJ2-1	CATKAGDLDEQFF
-	TRBV20-1	TRBJ2-1	CSANPGLAGPGEQFF
-	TRBV7-9	TRBJ1-1	CASSFGDKFTEAFF
-	TRBV5-5	TRBJ1-6	CASSLVGSSYNSPLHF
-	TRBV7-6	TRBJ2-1	CASSLKGLAGVVGNEQFF
-	TRBV29-1	TRBJ2-2	CSVAPDRGPNTGELFF
-	TRBV5-1	TRBJ2-1	CASSQSTTVLYNEQFF
-	TRBV5-1	TRBJ1-5	CASSLDGSGVDQPQHF
large	TRBV7-8	TRBJ2-5	CASSLALQGPGETQYF
-	TRBV7-2	TRBJ2-1	CASSLLAGEDNEQFF
-	TRBV7-3	TRBJ1-1	CASSLTRGAMTTEAFF
-	TRBV29-1	TRBJ1-1	CSADREVKTEAFF
-	TRBV25-1	TRBJ2-2	CASSGAGWYNTGELFF
-	TRBV5-1	TRBJ2-7	CASSTYPGGTGSYEQYF
-	TRBV29-1	TRBJ2-7	CSAGLAGDEQYF
-	TRBV28	TRBJ2-1	CASSWGGYNEQFF
-	TRBV7-2	TRBJ2-1	CASSFGLAGNNEQFF
-	TRBV5-1	TRBJ2-7	CASSLYAGGDSYEQYF
-	TRBV4-3	TRBJ2-1	CASSQGLAGDNEQFF
-	TRBV6-2/TRBV6-3	TRBJ2-3	CASMQFALADISTDTQYF
-	TRBV21-1	TRBJ2-5	CASSGRADTQETQYF
-	TRBV7-8	TRBJ1-3	CASSFGQGGNTIYF
-	TRBV25-1	TRBJ2-7	CASSEGVHTAYEQYF
-	TRBV12-3/TRBV12-4	TRBJ2-7	CASKGVSYEQYF
-	TRBV5-1	TRBJ2-3	CASKEGQATDTQYF
-	TRBV7-3	TRBJ2-7	CASSLSAGDNYEQYF
-	TRBV5-1	TRBJ2-3	CASSAGQGFTDTQYF
-	TRBV20-1	TRBJ1-5	CSARDPAGADNQPQHF
-	TRBV3-1	TRBJ1-6	CASSQDRDSPLHF
-	TRBV9	TRBJ2-3	CASSRSRGTGITDTQYF
-	TRBV7-9	TRBJ2-1	CASYRGYDNEQFF
-	TRBV12-3/TRBV12-4	TRBJ1-4	CASSVYRSYKEKLFF
-	TRBV15	TRBJ2-7	CATSSLRRTSTYEQYF
-	TRBV7-9	TRBJ2-1	CASSLAWTEGGFF
-	TRBV12-3/TRBV12-4	TRBJ2-4	CASSPTSEVKNIQYF
-	TRBV2	TRBJ2-7	CASSLRTGLSYEQYF
-	TRBV12-3/TRBV12-4	TRBJ2-2	CASSPPDRGFSGANTGELFF
-	TRBV28	TRBJ2-2	CASSDTMNTGELFF
-	TRBV3-1	TRBJ1-2	CASSQDQGADYGYTF
-	TRBV12-3/TRBV12-4	TRBJ2-2	CASRPHRTSGGYTGELFF
-	TRBV13	TRBJ1-4	CASTIQGSVGKLFF